The 14 T cell receptor beta chains below were found in one sample sequenced in a study of CD8+ T cells in alopecia areata. Extraction and reverse transcription of RNA yielded cDNA as the sequencing template. Assay: immunoSEQ multiplex PCR; the TCRdb copy retains only in-frame clones and omits some. The data show around 150,000 clones, 55% seen once. Sequenced input: CD4+ T cells sorted from blood. The source of these receptors is a human donor in good health.

The V and J genes are TRBV5-6 and TRBJ2-7; 7 nucleotides line up with TRBD1. This CDR3 is built from 14 residues. Germline V gives CDR1 SGHDT, CDR2 YYEEEE. Trimming took 0 bases from V and 3 from J; bases not matched to a gene: 3. CDR3 sequence (DNA): TGTGCCAGCAGCTTGGGAAGACAGGGCTACGAGCAGTACTTC. Protein sequence: CASSLGRQGYEQYF.

This clone was found a few times. This sequence joins TRBV20-1 and TRBJ2-5; D is uncertain. The CDR3 is made up of 11 amino acids. The V end was cut by 6 bases, the J end by 5 bases, with 10 bases between. CDR1 is DFQATT, CDR2 SNEGSKA, per germline (reference sequence). CDR3 bases: TGCAGTGCCCCAAGGGCGGAGACCCAGTACTTC. Translation: CSAPRAETQYF.

The J gene is TRBJ2-7, the V gene TRBV30, with D tentatively TRBD1 or TRBD2 (5 bases each). Deletions cut 7 bases from V and 0 bases from J, with 16 bases between. Germline assignment: CDR1 GTSNPN and CDR2 SVGIG (reference sequence). The CDR3 is made up of 14 amino acids. The CDR3 nucleotides are TGTGCCTCAAAGAGGGACCGGAGCTCCTACGAGCAGTACTTC. Translation gives CASKRDRSSYEQYF.

Written as DNA, the CDR3 is TGCGCCAGCAGCCAAGAGGGGACAGGATTCGACGAGCAGTACTTC. Protein: CASSQEGTGFDEQYF. This chain joins TRBV4-1 and TRBJ2-7, with TRBD1 matching 8 bases. The CDR3 covers 15 residues. V lost 0 bases, J lost 5 bases, and 6 bases stayed unmatched. CDR1 and CDR2 (germline): MGHRA, YSYEKL.

The CDR3 nucleotides are TGTGCCTGGAGAGAGGGGGGAGGCACCGGGGAGCTGTTTTTT. Protein: CAWREGGGTGELFF. The rearrangement links TRBV30 to TRBJ2-2, with D perhaps matching TRBD1 or TRBD2 (6 bases each). The V gene lost 3 bases and the J gene lost 4 bases, with 12 bases spanning the gap. The CDR3 runs to 14 residues. Germline CDR1 reads GTSNPN; CDR2 reads SVGIG (reference sequence).

This clone has more than one count but fewer than ten. The chain combines TRBV10-3 with TRBJ2-7; D unclear. Trimming cost V 5 bases and J 4 bases, with 12 bases left between them. Germline assignment: CDR1 ENHRY and CDR2 SYGVKD. The CDR3 spans 13 residues. CDR3: CAISPLLGYEQYF. The CDR3, as DNA: TGTGCCATCAGTCCCCTATTAGGATACGAGCAGTACTTC.

The chain links TRBV27 to TRBJ2-1, with 10 bases matching TRBD2. With 4 bases clipped from V and 4 bases from J, the junction kept 13 bases outside the gene matches. The CDR3 is made up of 18 amino acids. The germline gives CDR1 MNHEY, CDR2 SMNVEV (reference sequence). CDR3 in amino acids: CASSSWTSGLLAYNEQFF. The CDR3 DNA reads as TGTGCCAGCAGTTCCTGGACTAGCGGACTGTTGGCGTACAATGAGCAGTTCTTC.

This rearrangement joins TRBV6-5 to TRBJ1-1; D gene uncertain. V was clipped by 3 bases and J by 5 bases, with 13 bases between them. Looked up from germline, CDR1 is MNHEY and CDR2 is SVGAGI. The CDR3 has 14 residues. DNA for the CDR3: TGTGCCAGCAGTTATGAACTCCCGAGGACTGAAGCTTTCTTT. Amino acid sequence: CASSYELPRTEAFF.

This chain joins TRBV30 and TRBJ2-7; D might be TRBD2 (5 bases). The V end lost 3 bases, the J end lost 3 bases, and 15 bases lay between the germline ends. The CDR3 extends over 14 amino acids. Germline V gene lookup returns CDR1 GTSNPN and CDR2 SVGIG (reference sequence). As DNA, the CDR3 is TGTGCCTGGAGGGCCCCGGGGTTTGGCTACGAGCAGTACTTC. It specifies CAWRAPGFGYEQYF.

The chain employs TRBV5-4 and TRBJ2-3; D might be TRBD1 (5 bases). This CDR3 comprises 14 residues. CDR1 is SGHNT and CDR2 is YYREEE in the germline V gene (reference sequence). V was clipped by 0 bases and J by 4 bases, with 9 bases between them. CDR3 residues: CASSLEGLADTQYF. CDR3 DNA sequence: TGTGCCAGCAGCTTGGAGGGGTTGGCAGATACGCAGTATTTT.

The chain carries TRBV5-1 and TRBJ2-3; D ambiguous. V was trimmed by 4 bases and J by 6 bases, leaving 9 bases between them. The CDR3 sequence is 12 residues long. Germline CDR1 SGHRS, CDR2 YFSETQ. CDR3 in DNA: TGCGCCAGCAGCGCTCTAGGGGATACGCAGTATTTT. Encoded protein: CASSALGDTQYF.

This rearrangement joins TRBV29-1 to TRBJ2-2; 10 bases fit TRBD1. The ends lost 5 bases at V and 3 bases at J; junction bases unmatched: 6. Looked up from germline, CDR1 is SQVTM and CDR2 is ANQGSEA. This CDR3 region has 15 residues. The CDR3, as DNA: TGCAGCGTTCAGCGACAGGGGGCCCACACCGGGGAGCTGTTTTTT. Translating gives CSVQRQGAHTGELFF.

In its sample, this clone was seen a few times. The same CDR3 can be traced to other DNA sequences in this sample. The chain is built from TRBV29-1 and TRBJ2-7, with 7 bases matching TRBD1. This CDR3 contains 11 residues. Germline assignment: CDR1 SQVTM and CDR2 ANQGSEA. V was clipped by 7 bases and J by 3 bases; unmatched bases: 3. CDR3 bases: TGCAGCGCTAGGACAGGCTACGAGCAGTACTTC. Its protein is CSARTGYEQYF.

The J gene is TRBJ2-1, the V gene TRBV2, with 15 positions matching TRBD2. Trimming cost V 8 bases and J 2 bases; bases outside gene matches: 1. CDR3 length: 15 residues. The germline V gene encodes CDR1 SNHLY and CDR2 FYNNEI. The CDR3 spells CASGTSGRTYNEQFF. As DNA, the CDR3 is TGTGCCAGCGGGACTAGCGGGAGGACCTACAATGAGCAGTTCTTC.